This passage covers 31 T cell receptor beta chains from one sample sequenced in a study of blood T cell repertoires in COVID-19. Generated by immunoSEQ multiplex PCR, the TCRdb table keeps only in-frame clones and is missing some. Of some 99,000 clones listed, 65% to 90% are singletons. The sequenced sample was peripheral blood. These TCRs come from an elderly woman with active or convalescent COVID-19.

The chain joins TRBV2 to TRBJ2-7; 9 nucleotides match TRBD2. Unmatched junction bases numbered 9, after V lost 7 bases and J lost 5 bases. Germline CDR1 SNHLY, CDR2 FYNNEI. The CDR3 is made up of 14 amino acids. In DNA, the CDR3 is TGTGCCAGCACAATGGCGGGAGGGCCGGACGAGCAGTACTTC. This codes for CASTMAGGPDEQYF. Filled out from reference TRBV2 and TRBJ2-7, the complete variable domain reads EPEVTQTPSHQVTQMGQEVILRCVPISNHLYFYWYRQILGQKVEFLVSFYNNEISEKSEIFDDQFSVERPDGSNFTLKIRSTKLEDSAMYFCASTMAGGPDEQYFGPGTRLTVT.

A few counts support this clone. The chain links TRBV24-1 to TRBJ2-1, with TRBD2 as a possible D gene (6 bases). Germline V gene data show CDR1 as KGHDR and CDR2 as SFDVKD. The CDR3 consists of 17 residues. V was cut by 5 bases and J by 5 bases, with 21 bases left in between. CDR3 sequence: CATSALNTGLLDNEQFF. As DNA, the CDR3 is TGTGCCACCAGTGCCCTAAACACGGGACTTTTAGACAATGAGCAGTTCTTC.

V gene TRBV4-2 combines with J gene TRBJ2-2; D unresolved. Germline V gene lookup returns CDR1 LGHNA and CDR2 YNFKEQ. Deletions cut 0 bases from V and 8 bases from J, with 10 bases between. The CDR3 runs 14 residues. The CDR3 nucleotides read TGTGCCAGCAGCCAAGATCCCATCCATGGGGAGCTGTTTTTT. Translation gives CASSQDPIHGELFF.

The chain carries TRBV6-5 and TRBJ2-5, with D uncertain. The CDR3 loop spans 13 amino acids. Trimming removed 2 bases at V and 0 bases at J, with 4 bases between. From germline, CDR1 is MNHEY and CDR2 SVGAGI. As DNA, the CDR3 is TGTGCCAGCAGTTACGCGGACCAAGAGACCCAGTACTTC. It specifies CASSYADQETQYF.

The chain carries TRBV6-1 and TRBJ1-3; D ambiguous. V was pared by 3 bases and J by 1 base, with 13 bases between. The CDR3 length is 16 residues. Germline V gene data show CDR1 as MNHNS and CDR2 as SASEGT. CDR3 region: CASSDFSGRSGNTIYF. In DNA, the CDR3 is TGTGCCAGCAGTGACTTTTCCGGCAGGTCTGGAAACACCATATATTTT.

The gene calls are TRBV3-1 (or the pseudogene TRBV3-2) and TRBJ1-2, with D uncertain. Germline CDR1 reads LGHDT; CDR2 reads YNNKEL (reference sequence). CDR3 length equals 15 residues. The V end lost 1 base, the J end lost 3 bases, and 12 bases lay between the germline ends. The CDR3 loop is CASSQVSEPYYGYTF. CDR3 coding DNA: TGTGCCAGCAGCCAAGTGTCCGAGCCTTACTATGGCTACACCTTC.

DNA of the CDR3: TGCAGCGTGGTCCAATACAGGGGGAACTACGAGCAGTACTTC. Its translation: CSVVQYRGNYEQYF. The V and J genes are TRBV29-1 and TRBJ2-7; 8 bases fit TRBD1. V dropped 6 bases and J dropped 3; count of bases not matched to a gene: 10. The CDR3 covers 14 residues. CDR1 is SQVTM, CDR2 ANQGSEA, per germline.

V usage is TRBV4-1 and J usage is TRBJ1-2; a weak D match, TRBD1 (6 bases). This CDR3 region has 15 residues. The germline V gene has CDR1 MGHRA and CDR2 YSYEKL. Trimming cost V 0 bases and J 2 bases, with 10 bases left between them. CDR3 nucleotides: TGCGCCAGCAGCCAAGAGTCAGGGGAAAACTATGGCTACACCTTC. Its protein is CASSQESGENYGYTF.

The chain recombines TRBV15 with TRBJ2-5; 7 bases align to TRBD2. CDR3 length: 15 amino acids. The junction had 6 bases not matched to a gene; V was cut back by 0 bases and J by 5 bases. The germline V gene encodes CDR1 LNHNV and CDR2 YYDKDF (reference sequence). The CDR3 bases are TGTGCCACCAGCAGAGATCTACTAGCGTCCGAGACCCAGTACTTC. Encoded protein: CATSRDLLASETQYF.

The chain combines TRBV27 with TRBJ2-2; D is unclear. The germline CDR1 and CDR2 sequences are MNHEY and SMNVEV (reference sequence). CDR3 length: 16 residues. Trimming pared 0 bases from V and 1 base from J, leaving 9 bases between. Written as DNA, the CDR3 is TGTGCCAGCAGTTTATCGATTGCGAAGAACACCGGGGAGCTGTTTTTT. It specifies CASSLSIAKNTGELFF.

The CDR3 is CSVGPNDRNYGYTF. The CDR3 DNA reads TGCAGCGTCGGCCCGAACGACAGGAACTATGGCTACACCTTC. The rearrangement uses TRBV29-1 and TRBJ1-2, with a possible D match to TRBD1 (6 bases). The CDR3 extends over 14 amino acids. V lost 6 bases, J lost 2 bases, and 16 bases lay in between. Germline CDR1 is SQVTM and CDR2 is ANQGSEA. The full variable domain, with the rest looked up from reference TRBV29-1 and TRBJ1-2, is SAVISQKPSRDICQRGTSLTIQCQVDSQVTMMFWYRQQPGQSLTLIATANQGSEATYESGFVIDKFPISRPNLTFSTLTVSNMSPEDSSIYLCSVGPNDRNYGYTFGSGTRLTVV.

The V and J genes are TRBV5-1 and TRBJ2-3, with D possibly TRBD2 on 5 matching bases. The germline CDR1 and CDR2 sequences are SGHRS and YFSETQ. Trimming removed 0 bases at V and 13 bases at J, with 12 bases between. The CDR3 spans 12 residues. CDR3 sequence reads: CASSLVATLKYF. Here the CDR3 DNA reads TGCGCCAGCAGCTTGGTAGCGACCCTTAAGTATTTT.

The table lists this clone with a count of one. This chain joins TRBV10-3 and TRBJ2-5; D might be TRBD2 (7 bases). Germline V gene sequence: CDR1 ENHRY, CDR2 SYGVKD. This CDR3 spans 13 amino acids. The V end was cut by 6 bases, the J end by 3 bases, with 11 bases between. In nucleotides, the CDR3 is TGTGCCATCAGACAAGGGGGGGAAGAGACCCAGTACTTC. Its translation: CAIRQGGEETQYF.

CDR3 bases: TGTGCAAGTCGCTTAGTCCCCCCAGGAGGAGAGCAGTTCTTC. Translating gives CASRLVPPGGEQFF. This rearrangement joins TRBV12-2 to TRBJ2-1; the listed D gene, TRBD2, was not tested against the DNA. TRBV12-2 is a pseudogene. The CDR3 is made up of 14 amino acids.

The chain uses TRBV5-8 and TRBJ2-3; 8 bases are shared with TRBD1. CDR1 and CDR2 (germline): SGHTS, YDEGEE. CDR3 length: 15 residues. Trimming took 4 bases from V and 1 from J; bases not matched to a gene: 5. The CDR3 DNA reads TGTGCCAGCAGCCCCCCAGGGGGCGGCACAGATACGCAGTATTTT. The encoded protein is CASSPPGGGTDTQYF.

The gene calls are TRBV3-1 (or the pseudogene TRBV3-2) and TRBJ2-2; D may be TRBD1 (5 bases). The germline gives CDR1 LGHDT, CDR2 YNNKEL (reference sequence). The CDR3 covers 15 residues. Trimming removed 1 base at V and 5 bases at J, with 11 bases between. CDR3: CASSQVGAGTGELFF. The CDR3 region has the DNA TGTGCCAGCAGCCAAGTAGGGGCTGGGACCGGGGAGCTGTTTTTT.

The rearrangement uses TRBV30 and TRBJ1-1, with a weak D call TRBD1 (6 bases). V was cut by 4 bases and J by 0 bases, with 24 bases left in between. From germline, CDR1 is GTSNPN and CDR2 SVGIG (reference sequence). The CDR3 spans 18 residues. DNA of the CDR3: TGTGCCTGGAACCGTCGGGGGGCATGGGGGAGTGTGAACACTGAAGCTTTCTTT. This translates into CAWNRRGAWGSVNTEAFF. The full variable domain, its missing parts supplied by reference TRBV30 and TRBJ1-1, is SQTIHQWPATLVQPVGSPLSLECTVEGTSNPNLYWYRQAAGRGLQLLFYSVGIGQISSEVPQNLSASRPQDRQFILSSKKLLLSDSGFYLCAWNRRGAWGSVNTEAFFGQGTRLTVV.

The V gene is TRBV9, the J gene TRBJ2-3, with 7 bases that match TRBD1. The length of the CDR3 is 15 residues. The germline gives CDR1 SGDLS, CDR2 YYNGEE. Trimming removed 4 bases from V and 4 bases from J; junction bases left unmatched: 9. In DNA, the CDR3 is TGTGCCAGCAGCTGGGACAGTGGGTCCCCAGATACGCAGTATTTT. Residues: CASSWDSGSPDTQYF. Filled out from reference TRBV9 and TRBJ2-3, the complete variable domain reads DSGVTQTPKHLITATGQRVTLRCSPRSGDLSVYWYQQSLDQGLQFLIQYYNGEERAKGNILERFSAQQFPDLHSELNLSSLELGDSALYFCASSWDSGSPDTQYFGPGTRLTVL.

The chain carries TRBV15 and TRBJ2-1; no definite D call. The CDR3 totals 14 residues. Trimming took 0 bases from V and 2 from J, leaving 5 bases between them. Germline V lookup: CDR1 LNHNV, CDR2 YYDKDF (reference sequence). CDR3 nucleotide sequence: TGTGCCACCAGCAGAGATCAGGCCTACAATGAGCAGTTCTTC. It specifies CATSRDQAYNEQFF.

The rearrangement joins TRBV4-1 to TRBJ1-2; 10 bases agree with TRBD1. CDR3 length: 15 amino acids. Germline CDR1 and CDR2: MGHRA and YSYEKL. The ends lost 0 bases at V and 7 bases at J; junction bases unmatched: 5. Written as DNA, the CDR3 is TGCGCCAGCAGCCAAGACCCCGGGACAGGGGTTGGCTACACCTTC. Its translation is CASSQDPGTGVGYTF.

This chain links TRBV6-4 with TRBJ1-2, with D maybe TRBD1 (5 bases). This CDR3 region has 15 residues. V dropped 4 bases and J dropped 3 bases, with 15 bases sitting between them. Germline V gives CDR1 MRHNA, CDR2 SNTAGT. CDR3 bases: TGTGCCAGCAGTGCGCATGGGCAGGGCGACTATGGCTACACCTTC. Its translation is CASSAHGQGDYGYTF.

The chain couples TRBV6-5 to TRBJ2-7, with TRBD2 matching 13 bases. The CDR3 is made up of 15 amino acids. The J segment lost 6 bases and the V segment lost 3 bases, leaving 5 bases of the junction unmatched. CDR1 and CDR2 (germline): MNHEY, SVGAGI. The chain's CDR3 is CASSYTRLAGGEQYF. In nucleotides, the CDR3 is TGTGCCAGCAGTTATACTCGACTAGCGGGGGGCGAGCAGTACTTC.

The V and J genes are TRBV6-4 and TRBJ1-5; 7 nucleotides match TRBD1. This CDR3 has 16 amino acids. CDR1 MRHNA and CDR2 SNTAGT come from the germline V gene. V trimming: 2 bases; J trimming: 5 bases; junction bases outside the gene matches: 9. CDR3: CASSDNRGPWDQPQHF. The CDR3 nucleotides are TGTGCCAGCAGTGACAATAGGGGGCCCTGGGATCAGCCCCAGCATTTT.

The CDR3 loop is CASSHPTTAYSYNEQFF. In nucleotides, the CDR3 is TGCGCCAGCAGCCACCCGACAACAGCTTACTCCTACAATGAGCAGTTCTTC. The chain uses TRBV4-1 and TRBJ2-1, with D unresolved. This CDR3 has 17 amino acids. Trimming pared 3 bases from V and 0 bases from J, leaving 15 bases between. Germline V CDR1 and CDR2: MGHRA, YSYEKL.

The chain has TRBV28 and TRBJ2-7; D is unresolved. CDR3 length: 12 amino acids. Germline V gene sequence: CDR1 MDHEN, CDR2 SYDVKM. The V gene lost 5 bases and the J gene lost 4 bases, with 9 bases spanning the gap. CDR3: CASSLWRYEQYF. The CDR3 DNA reads as TGTGCCAGCAGTCTCTGGAGATACGAGCAGTACTTC.

V and J are TRBV5-5 and TRBJ2-5; TRBD2 matches 11 bases. From germline, CDR1 is SGHKS and CDR2 YYEKEE (reference sequence). CDR3 length: 17 residues. With V trimmed by 0 bases and J by 1 base, 5 bases remained unmatched. CDR3: CASSLEFSGRAQETQYF. The CDR3 DNA is TGTGCCAGCAGCTTGGAGTTTAGCGGGAGGGCCCAAGAGACCCAGTACTTC.

The chain has TRBV5-1 and TRBJ2-1; TRBD2 agrees at 10 bases. Germline V gene data show CDR1 as SGHRS and CDR2 as YFSETQ. Germline trimming cut 3 bases from V and 0 bases from J; bases unmatched to any gene: 6. The CDR3 contains 17 residues. CDR3 in amino acids: CASSSGLAKSSYNEQFF. CDR3 nucleotides: TGCGCCAGCAGCTCGGGACTAGCGAAAAGCTCCTACAATGAGCAGTTCTTC.

The chain is built from TRBV18 and TRBJ1-2; 8 nucleotides line up with TRBD1. The CDR3 has 12 amino acids. J was trimmed by 13 bases and V by 6 bases; bases with no gene match: 10. Germline loops: CDR1 KGHSH, CDR2 LQKENI. CDR3 bases: TGTGCCAGCTCCCCCGACAGGGGAGGGTTCACCTTC. This sequence encodes CASSPDRGGFTF.

The rearrangement joins TRBV24-1 to TRBJ1-5; perhaps TRBD1 as D (6 bases). Germline CDR1 is KGHDR and CDR2 is SFDVKD. This CDR3 region has 13 residues. The V end lost 3 bases, the J end lost 7 bases, and 9 bases lay between the germline ends. This CDR3 is CATSDVGTQPQHF. CDR3 DNA: TGTGCCACCAGTGATGTGGGGACACAGCCCCAGCATTTT.

This clone was detected a few times. The rearrangement links TRBV12-5 to TRBJ2-3; perhaps TRBD2 as D (6 bases). The CDR3 contains 19 residues. CDR1 LGHNT and CDR2 FRNRAP come from the germline V gene. With 3 bases removed from V and 0 bases from J, the gap between germline ends came to 22 bases. The CDR3: CASGLGTSPPGLSTDTQYF. The CDR3 nucleotides read TGTGCTAGTGGTTTAGGGACTTCACCGCCCGGCCTTAGCACAGATACGCAGTATTTT.

This sequence joins TRBV29-1 and TRBJ2-1, with D unresolved. V was pared by 7 bases and J by 6 bases, with 13 bases between. The CDR3 spans 12 residues. The germline gives CDR1 SQVTM, CDR2 ANQGSEA. The CDR3 loop reads CSALVRRNEQFF. CDR3 sequence (DNA): TGCAGCGCCCTAGTCCGCCGCAATGAGCAGTTCTTC.